These 23 T cell receptor beta chains share one sample of origin, sequenced in a study of blood T cell repertoires in COVID-19. TCRdb's table, derived via immunoSEQ multiplex PCR, lists solely in-frame clones and lacks some. The top ten hold less than 3% of the sample, which has under 350,000 clones, around nine tenths seen once. Sequencing was done on a sample of PBMCs or T cells enriched from blood (not recorded which). Receptors originate from a woman under 30 who had recovered from COVID-19.

The V and J genes are TRBV5-5 and TRBJ2-6; TRBD1 agrees at 9 bases. The CDR3 is made up of 18 amino acids. Germline V gene data show CDR1 as SGHKS and CDR2 as YYEKEE (reference sequence). The J segment lost 0 bases and the V segment lost 2 bases, leaving 6 bases of the junction unmatched. Here the CDR3 DNA reads TGTGCCAGCAGCTTAACCGGGACAGGGAGCTCTGGGGCCAACGTCCTGACTTTC. Protein: CASSLTGTGSSGANVLTF.

The chain joins TRBV28 to TRBJ2-3; 7 bases line up with TRBD2. CDR1 and CDR2 from the germline V gene are MDHEN and SYDVKM. The CDR3 consists of 12 residues. V shed 4 bases, J shed 5 bases, and the junction held 0 bases outside the gene matches. CDR3 sequence reads: CASSWGGDTQYF. As DNA, the CDR3 is TGTGCCAGCAGTTGGGGGGGAGATACGCAGTATTTT.

This clone occurred once. V is TRBV15 and J is TRBJ2-1; no reliable D call. Trimming shortened V by 1 base and J by 0 bases, and 13 bases separated the two germline ends. The CDR3 length is 17 residues. CDR1 is LNHNV, CDR2 YYDKDF, per germline (reference sequence). CDR3 sequence: CATSRVFFPSSYNEQFF. CDR3 coding DNA: TGTGCCACCAGCAGAGTGTTTTTCCCGAGCTCCTACAATGAGCAGTTCTTC.

The J gene is TRBJ2-5, the V gene TRBV5-8, with TRBD1 identical over 9 bases. The CDR3 extends over 14 amino acids. V gave up 5 bases and J gave up 4 bases; unmatched junction bases: 6. The germline V gene has CDR1 SGHTS and CDR2 YDEGEE. CDR3 region: CASRQTGGGETQYF. In DNA, the CDR3 is TGTGCCAGCAGACAAACAGGGGGCGGAGAGACCCAGTACTTC.

The genes are TRBV11-3 and TRBJ1-1, with D unclear. Trimming pared 3 bases from V and 3 bases from J, leaving 8 bases between. The CDR3 consists of 13 residues. CDR1 is SGHNT, CDR2 YENEEA, per germline. The CDR3 region is CASSFSTDTEAFF. CDR3 nucleotides: TGTGCCAGCAGCTTCTCAACAGACACTGAAGCTTTCTTT.

This chain joins TRBV25-1 and TRBJ1-1; tentative D call: TRBD1 (6 bases). Trimming pared 7 bases from V and 8 bases from J, leaving 17 bases between. The CDR3 runs 13 residues. Germline V lookup: CDR1 MGHDK, CDR2 SYGVNS. CDR3 sequence reads: CASTRDNNPEAFF. The DNA for the CDR3 is TGTGCCAGCACTCGGGACAACAATCCAGAAGCTTTCTTT.

The chain is built from TRBV6-2 or TRBV6-3 and TRBJ2-7, with unresolved D. Trimming left V 6 bases short and J 0 bases short, with 18 bases between. Germline values: CDR1 MNHEY, CDR2 SVGEGT. This CDR3 is built from 16 residues. The CDR3 loop reads CASSPHAAMSSYEQYF. CDR3 nucleotides: TGTGCCAGCAGCCCCCATGCAGCGATGAGCTCCTACGAGCAGTACTTC.

The rearrangement links TRBV28 to TRBJ1-1; 10 bases align to TRBD1. Per the germline V gene, CDR1 is MDHEN and CDR2 is SYDVKM. The CDR3 runs to 14 residues. V shed 3 bases, J shed 5 bases, and the junction held 3 bases outside the gene matches. The chain's CDR3 is CASSFGTGETEAFF. CDR3 in DNA: TGTGCCAGCAGTTTTGGGACAGGGGAGACTGAAGCTTTCTTT.

V usage is TRBV27 and J usage is TRBJ2-1; TRBD1 is a possible D gene (6 bases). Germline V gene lookup returns CDR1 MNHEY and CDR2 SMNVEV (reference sequence). The length of the CDR3 is 17 residues. Trimming took off 10 bases at V and 5 bases at J, with 27 bases between the two ends. The chain's CDR3 is CATQPESWGLSHNEQFF. The DNA for the CDR3 is TGTGCCACTCAGCCCGAATCCTGGGGGCTGTCCCACAATGAGCAGTTCTTC.

This clone was seen a few times. The chain carries TRBV19 and TRBJ1-3, with 9 bases lining up with TRBD1. The length of the CDR3 is 15 residues. CDR1 is LNHDA and CDR2 is SQIVND in the germline V gene (reference sequence). V trimming: 8 bases; J trimming: 3 bases; junction bases outside the gene matches: 8. CDR3 nucleotide sequence: TGTGCCAGTTCGACAGGGGGGCAAGGTGGAAACACCATATATTTT. Its protein is CASSTGGQGGNTIYF.

The chain has TRBV11-2 and TRBJ2-2; 9 nucleotides match TRBD1. This CDR3 is built from 17 residues. Germline trimming cut 1 base from V and 4 bases from J; bases unmatched to any gene: 7. The germline CDR1 and CDR2 sequences are SGHAT and FQNNGV. The CDR3: CASSLARQGESTGELFF. The CDR3 DNA reads TGTGCCAGCAGCTTAGCGCGACAGGGGGAATCCACCGGGGAGCTGTTTTTT.

This chain connects TRBV16 to TRBJ1-1; D remains ambiguous. Trimming left V 5 bases short and J 1 base short, with 14 bases between. CDR1 is KGHSY and CDR2 is FQNENV in the germline V gene. The CDR3 extends over 15 amino acids. The CDR3 nucleotides read TGTGCCAGCAGCGGAGGGCAAGGCCCGAACACTGAAGCTTTCTTT. Translating gives CASSGGQGPNTEAFF.

The chain joins TRBV19 to TRBJ1-5; D gene unclear. Trimming shortened V by 5 bases and J by 4 bases, and 21 bases separated the two germline ends. Germline V lookup: CDR1 LNHDA, CDR2 SQIVND (reference sequence). This CDR3 is built from 17 residues. CDR3 residues: CASSAAGSPGGNQPQHF. The DNA of the CDR3 is TGTGCCAGTAGTGCGGCGGGATCGCCGGGCGGGAATCAGCCCCAGCATTTT.

The CDR3 DNA reads TGTGCCAGCAGCGTAGTGGGTAGCGGGAGTGGCGGGGAGCTGTTTTTT. It translates to CASSVVGSGSGGELFF. The chain employs TRBV9 and TRBJ2-2; TRBD2 aligns across 9 bases. The ends lost 0 bases at V and 7 bases at J; junction bases unmatched: 7. The CDR3 extends over 16 amino acids. Germline V gene data show CDR1 as SGDLS and CDR2 as YYNGEE.

The gene calls are TRBV27 and TRBJ2-7, with 7 nucleotides matching TRBD1. The germline CDR1 and CDR2 sequences are MNHEY and SMNVEV (reference sequence). The CDR3 runs to 12 residues. V trimming: 6 bases; J trimming: 7 bases; junction bases outside the gene matches: 6. CDR3 protein: CASSQPTGEQYF. The CDR3 DNA is TGTGCCAGCAGCCAACCGACAGGGGAGCAGTACTTC.

The chain employs TRBV12-3 or TRBV12-4 and TRBJ1-3; D not resolved. Trimming cost V 6 bases and J 4 bases, with 7 bases left between them. The CDR3 contains 12 residues. CDR3 in amino acids: CASSQSGNTIYF. DNA for the CDR3: TGTGCCAGCAGCCAAAGCGGAAACACCATATATTTT.

The gene calls are TRBV14 and TRBJ2-1, with 9 bases that match TRBD2. CDR1 and CDR2 (germline): SGHDN, FVKESK. CDR3 length: 20 residues. Trimming removed 0 bases from V and 0 bases from J; junction bases left unmatched: 12. The CDR3 loop is CASSQDGWAGGTSSYNEQFF. DNA of the CDR3: TGTGCCAGCAGCCAAGATGGTTGGGCGGGGGGGACGAGCTCCTACAATGAGCAGTTCTTC.

This CDR3 is CASSVDPGDYGYTF. In DNA form, the CDR3 reads TGTGCCAGCAGCGTAGATCCAGGGGACTATGGCTACACCTTC. This chain links TRBV9 with TRBJ1-2, with a weak D call TRBD1 (6 bases). Germline lookup yields CDR1 SGDLS and CDR2 YYNGEE. The CDR3 length is 14 residues. V lost 0 bases and J lost 3, with 9 bases in between.

This sequence joins TRBV27 and TRBJ1-6, with D perhaps matching TRBD1 (5 bases). V gave up 2 bases and J gave up 7 bases, with 12 bases separating them. The germline V gene encodes CDR1 MNHEY and CDR2 SMNVEV (reference sequence). The CDR3 length is 15 residues. CDR3 nucleotides: TGTGCCAGCAGTTTAGCCGCCACAGGAAATTCACCCCTCCACTTT. It translates to CASSLAATGNSPLHF.

Here the CDR3 DNA reads TGTGCCAGTAGTAGGACTAGCGTTTCGAACACCGGGGAGCTGTTTTTT. It is translated as CASSRTSVSNTGELFF. The rearrangement links TRBV7-2 to TRBJ2-2; 9 bases map to TRBD2. The length of the CDR3 is 16 residues. Germline V lookup: CDR1 SGHTA, CDR2 FQGNSA. With 9 bases clipped from V and 0 bases from J, the junction kept 8 bases outside the gene matches.

The J gene is TRBJ1-5, the V gene TRBV27; 7 bases map to TRBD1. The CDR3 sequence is 14 residues long. The germline V gene encodes CDR1 MNHEY and CDR2 SMNVEV (reference sequence). The trim removed 6 bases at V and 8 bases at J, leaving 10 bases unmatched. CDR3 region: CASSWTGLGEPQHF. DNA for the CDR3: TGTGCCAGCAGCTGGACAGGCCTGGGGGAGCCCCAGCATTTT.

Only a few counts were recorded for this clone. The rearrangement uses TRBV7-9 and TRBJ1-1, with a tentative D call TRBD1 (5 bases). Germline assignment: CDR1 SEHNR and CDR2 FQNEAQ (reference sequence). This CDR3 is 14 amino acids long. V lost 5 bases and J lost 2, with 12 bases in between. Here the CDR3 DNA reads TGTGCCAGCAGCCTAATACAGGTTAACACTGAAGCTTTCTTT. Translated, it gives CASSLIQVNTEAFF.

V gene TRBV13 combines with J gene TRBJ2-7; TRBD1 might be the D (6 bases). Per the germline V gene, CDR1 is PRHDT and CDR2 is FYEKMQ (reference sequence). CDR3 length equals 14 residues. V was trimmed by 4 bases and J by 5 bases, leaving 15 bases between them. DNA for the CDR3: TGTGCCAGCAGCTCCAGCAGGGGATCCGACGAGCAGTACTTC. Translation gives CASSSSRGSDEQYF.